The clone carrying this T cell receptor beta chain was found a few times. Its specificity is not known. This sample was taken from a study of T-cell memory formation after mild COVID-19. The study's findings and limits: CD4+ bias marked clones expanding day 15 to 37, unlike balanced contracting clones.

This CDR3 region has 16 residues. The V gene lost 0 bases and the J gene lost 0 bases, with 14 bases spanning the gap. CDR1 is DFQATT, CDR2 SNEGSKA, per germline (reference sequence). TCRdb recomputed calls from the 5' RACE reads with MiXCR, one row per CDR3 protein. The sample holds roughly 580,000 distinct CDR3 sequences, about a sixth seen once. The receptor comes from an adult woman who had mild COVID-19 (a few samples of this study predate the infection). Cell type and time point are not known. The sequenced material came from PBMCs or a T cell subset sorted from them (not recorded which). The J gene is TRBJ2-5, the V gene TRBV20-1; no clear D. CDR3 residues: CSARDSQREYQETQYF. Here the CDR3 DNA reads TGCAGTGCTAGAGATTCCCAGCGCGAATACCAAGAGACCCAGTACTTC.